A single sample is the source of the 24 T cell receptor beta chains below, sequenced in a study of identical twins. TCRdb used MiXCR to reprocess the 5' RACE reads, holding one entry per CDR3 protein. The sample lists roughly 290,000 distinct CDR3 sequences; roughly 9.8% were seen once. This sample also belongs to another study, concerning yellow fever vaccine responses in identical twins.

The specimen was CD8+ T cells sorted from blood. Source of these receptors: a woman aged 18 to 35 in good health.

This chain joins TRBV20-1 and TRBJ2-5; D perhaps matches TRBD2 (6 bases). Trimming removed 4 bases at V and 2 bases at J, with 14 bases between. Per germline, CDR1 DFQATT and CDR2 SNEGSKA (reference sequence). The CDR3 sequence is 14 residues long. CDR3 loop: CSAKPGTPQETQYF. CDR3 coding DNA: TGCAGTGCTAAACCTGGGACTCCGCAAGAGACCCAGTACTTC.

CDR3 residues: CASSLFQTNTGELFF. CDR3 nucleotides: TGTGCCAGCAGTTTATTTCAGACGAACACCGGGGAGCTGTTTTTT. The chain recombines TRBV27 with TRBJ2-2; D remains ambiguous. Germline V gene lookup returns CDR1 MNHEY and CDR2 SMNVEV (reference sequence). The V end was cut by 1 base, the J end by 0 bases, with 6 bases between. The CDR3 spans 15 residues.

This clonotype was counted ten times or more. The rearrangement links TRBV4-1 to TRBJ1-1; tentative D call: TRBD1 (6 bases). The germline V gene encodes CDR1 MGHRA and CDR2 YSYEKL. Trimming left V 6 bases short and J 5 bases short, with 13 bases between. The CDR3 consists of 13 residues. CDR3 DNA: TGCGCCAGCAGGCCTGGAGGGGGAACTGAAGCTTTCTTT. Protein sequence: CASRPGGGTEAFF.

This clonotype was found a few times. This rearrangement joins TRBV28 to TRBJ2-4, with D unclear. The CDR3 contains 14 residues. V gave up 2 bases and J gave up 0 bases, with 5 bases separating them. Germline lookup yields CDR1 MDHEN and CDR2 SYDVKM. The CDR3 coding sequence is TGTGCCAGCAGTTTAACTTTAGCCAAAAACATTCAGTACTTC. This codes for CASSLTLAKNIQYF.

This clonotype has ten or more counts. The V call is TRBV7-9, the J call TRBJ2-1; a weak D match, TRBD1 (6 bases). Germline CDR1 is SEHNR and CDR2 is FQNEAQ (reference sequence). V was cut by 6 bases and J by 8 bases, with 14 bases left in between. This CDR3 contains 13 residues. The CDR3 region has the DNA TGTGCCAGCAGGGGGGCCCACAGGGATGAGCAGTTCTTC. Its protein product is CASRGAHRDEQFF.

The rearrangement uses TRBV27 and TRBJ2-7; TRBD2 aligns across 10 bases. Looked up from germline, CDR1 is MNHEY and CDR2 is SMNVEV (reference sequence). This CDR3 is 14 amino acids long. The V gene end was trimmed by 6 bases and the J gene end by 2 bases; junction bases not matched to a gene: 4. The CDR3 nucleotides are TGTGCCAGCAGCCCGGGACTAGCGCCCTACGAGCAGTACTTC. Residues: CASSPGLAPYEQYF.

The chain combines TRBV9 with TRBJ2-1; D gene unclear. V lost 3 bases and J 7 bases, leaving 8 bases between the germline ends. Germline CDR1 and CDR2: SGDLS and YYNGEE. This CDR3 comprises 12 residues. CDR3 in DNA: TGTGCCAGCAGCGGCAACGAAAATGAGCAGTTCTTC. Translation gives CASSGNENEQFF.

The chain joins TRBV20-1 to TRBJ1-2, with D possibly being TRBD1 (6 bases). Per the germline V gene, CDR1 is DFQATT and CDR2 is SNEGSKA (reference sequence). The CDR3 length is 13 residues. The germline V and J ends were trimmed by 1 base and 6 bases, with 12 bases remaining between them. CDR3 nucleotide sequence: TGCAGTGCTAGAGTGGGGGCTGTAGATGGCTACACCTTC. This sequence encodes CSARVGAVDGYTF.

This clonotype showed up just a few times. The V and J genes are TRBV6-2 or TRBV6-3 and TRBJ2-1; possibly TRBD2 for D (6 bases). This CDR3 has 17 residues. V lost 0 bases to trimming and J lost 3 bases, with 15 bases between them. Looked up from germline, CDR1 is MNHEY and CDR2 is SVGEGT. The CDR3 bases are TGTGCCAGCAGTTACTCGAGATTTAGCGGAGACTACAATGAGCAGTTCTTC. This gives the protein CASSYSRFSGDYNEQFF.

The chain links TRBV6-2 or TRBV6-3 to TRBJ1-1; a possible D gene is TRBD1 (6 bases). With 5 bases removed from V and 7 bases from J, the gap between germline ends came to 17 bases. The length of the CDR3 is 14 residues. CDR1 MNHEY and CDR2 SVGEGT come from the germline V gene. The CDR3 protein is CASSRTDGKDEAFF. As DNA, the CDR3 is TGTGCCAGCAGTCGGACAGACGGTAAGGATGAAGCTTTCTTT.

This clonotype was seen a few times. The chain recombines TRBV9 with TRBJ2-1; 8 bases map to TRBD1. The CDR3 covers 16 residues. V lost 4 bases to trimming and J lost 4 bases; unmatched junction nucleotides: 10. Looked up from germline, CDR1 is SGDLS and CDR2 is YYNGEE. CDR3 in amino acids: CASSPPRGTGYNEQFF. The DNA of the CDR3 is TGTGCCAGCAGCCCCCCCCGGGGGACAGGATACAATGAGCAGTTCTTC.

At least ten counts were recorded for this clonotype. This CDR3 is CASSYRLAGSTDTQYF. Here the CDR3 DNA reads TGCGCCAGCAGTTACCGACTAGCGGGAAGCACAGATACGCAGTATTTT. The chain carries TRBV10-1 and TRBJ2-3; 11 bases fit TRBD2. This CDR3 has 16 amino acids. Germline CDR1 is WNHNN and CDR2 is SYGVQD (reference sequence). The V segment lost 5 bases and the J segment 0 bases; nucleotides outside the gene matches: 4.

This clonotype was detected only a few times. The chain joins TRBV4-1 to TRBJ2-2; D ambiguous. The CDR3 sequence is 16 residues long. The germline CDR1 and CDR2 sequences are MGHRA and YSYEKL. The germline V and J ends were trimmed by 4 bases and 3 bases, with 15 bases remaining between them. The CDR3 sequence is CASSRPRMRDTGELFF. CDR3 bases: TGCGCCAGCAGCCGACCTCGGATGCGAGACACCGGGGAGCTGTTTTTT.

The chain links TRBV7-2 to TRBJ2-5, with 12 positions matching TRBD2. Trimming cost V 6 bases and J 1 base; bases outside gene matches: 6. Germline V gene data show CDR1 as SGHTA and CDR2 as FQGNSA. This CDR3 region has 16 residues. CDR3 amino acids: CASRSTSGSFQETQYF. CDR3 nucleotide sequence: TGTGCCAGCAGATCGACTAGCGGGAGCTTCCAAGAGACCCAGTACTTC.

The chain employs TRBV10-2 and TRBJ2-3, with D unclear. The V end lost 3 bases, the J end lost 12 bases, and 10 bases lay between the germline ends. The CDR3 spans 11 residues. Germline assignment: CDR1 WSHSY and CDR2 SAAADI. CDR3 loop: CASSDSPIQYF. DNA for the CDR3: TGCGCCAGCAGTGACAGCCCTATCCAGTATTTT.

J is TRBJ2-1 and V is TRBV19; 7 bases line up with TRBD2. The CDR3 loop spans 13 amino acids. V gave up 6 bases and J gave up 9 bases; unmatched junction bases: 8. CDR1 and CDR2 (germline): LNHDA, SQIVND (reference sequence). CDR3 loop: CASRKRGGGEQFF. In DNA form, the CDR3 reads TGTGCCAGTAGGAAGCGGGGAGGAGGTGAGCAGTTCTTC. Full variable domain (outside the CDR3, taken from reference TRBV19 and TRBJ2-1): DGGITQSPKYLFRKEGQNVTLSCEQNLNHDAMYWYRQDPGQGLRLIYYSQIVNDFQKGDIAEGYSVSREKKESFPLTVTSAQKNPTAFYLCASRKRGGGEQFFGPGTRLTVL.

This clonotype was observed a handful of times. CDR3 loop: CSARVGAGGNTGANVLTF. CDR3 sequence (DNA): TGCAGTGCTAGAGTTGGTGCAGGGGGCAATACTGGGGCCAACGTCCTGACTTTC. The J gene is TRBJ2-6, the V gene TRBV20-1, with 8 bases lining up with TRBD1. This CDR3 has 18 residues. V lost 1 base, J lost 2 bases, and 10 bases stayed unmatched. Germline V gene lookup returns CDR1 DFQATT and CDR2 SNEGSKA (reference sequence).

The gene calls are TRBV29-1 and TRBJ1-2, with a possible D match to TRBD1 (6 bases). This CDR3 has 12 residues. With 5 bases removed from V and 4 bases from J, the gap between germline ends came to 11 bases. Germline V lookup: CDR1 SQVTM, CDR2 ANQGSEA. CDR3 in amino acids: CSVFGGGYGYTF. As DNA, the CDR3 is TGCAGCGTTTTCGGGGGCGGCTATGGCTACACCTTC.

The chain links TRBV28 to TRBJ2-7, with 11 bases that match TRBD1. CDR3 size: 16 residues. The germline gives CDR1 MDHEN, CDR2 SYDVKM. V gave up 4 bases and J gave up 4 bases; unmatched junction bases: 9. In DNA, the CDR3 is TGTGCCAGCAGTTACCGGACAGGGGGCGTCTCTTACGAGCAGTACTTC. Its translation is CASSYRTGGVSYEQYF.

This clonotype occurred a few times. The chain links TRBV11-1 to TRBJ2-7; 8 nucleotides align to TRBD2. J gave up 2 bases and V 4 bases, and 19 bases lay outside the gene matches. Germline lookup yields CDR1 SGHAT and CDR2 FQDESV (reference sequence). This CDR3 spans 19 amino acids. The CDR3 loop reads CASSSHITHPGLDPYEQYF. CDR3 bases: TGTGCCAGCAGCTCCCACATAACCCATCCGGGACTAGACCCCTACGAGCAGTACTTC.

There are many counts of this clonotype. This chain uses TRBV29-1 with TRBJ2-3, with D possibly TRBD1 on 5 matching bases. This CDR3 contains 12 residues. CDR1 and CDR2 (germline): SQVTM, ANQGSEA. V lost 4 bases and J lost 4, with 9 bases in between. CDR3 nucleotide sequence: TGCAGCGTTGGAAGGGGTCCAGATACGCAGTATTTT. Translated, it gives CSVGRGPDTQYF.

This clonotype came up many times. The V gene is TRBV9, the J gene TRBJ2-5; tentatively, D is TRBD2 (6 bases). Looked up from germline, CDR1 is SGDLS and CDR2 is YYNGEE. Trimming removed 0 bases at V and 4 bases at J, with 10 bases between. The CDR3 spans 14 residues. The CDR3: CASSVGGRSETQYF. The CDR3 DNA is TGTGCCAGCAGCGTAGGTGGGAGGTCAGAGACCCAGTACTTC.

This clonotype was found many times. V gene TRBV2 combines with J gene TRBJ2-1; D might be TRBD1 (6 bases). The germline V and J ends were trimmed by 3 bases and 5 bases, with 17 bases remaining between them. Germline V gene sequence: CDR1 SNHLY, CDR2 FYNNEI. The CDR3 runs to 16 residues. The CDR3 is CASSDMGQRGNNEQFF. In DNA, the CDR3 is TGTGCCAGCAGTGATATGGGGCAAAGGGGGAACAATGAGCAGTTCTTC.

This clonotype was observed many times. This chain joins TRBV27 and TRBJ2-7; possibly TRBD2 for D (6 bases). The CDR3 is 15 amino acids. CDR1 is MNHEY and CDR2 is SMNVEV in the germline V gene (reference sequence). Trimming shortened V by 5 bases and J by 3 bases, and 17 bases separated the two germline ends. CDR3 DNA sequence: TGTGCCAGCAGTCCCGGGACTGGCCTGCGCTACGAGCAGTACTTC. Amino acids: CASSPGTGLRYEQYF.